These 27 T cell receptor beta chains originate from one sample sequenced in a study of post-analysis software for immune sequencing data. Study-level points and caveats: The five TRBV segments detected at higher frequency in patients than in controls included TRBV5-6, TRBV5-1 and TRBV20-1.

Included in the TCR beta cDNA libraries were unique molecular identifiers. Using its own MiXCR run on the PCR reads, TCRdb lists one record per CDR3 protein. Of about 400,000 distinct CDR3 sequences listed, around 33% were seen once; the top ten hold around an eighth. No antigen is known for these receptors. The sequenced material came from blood. The receptors shown here come from a girl aged 5-17 years with multiple sclerosis.

This sequence joins TRBV12-3 or TRBV12-4 and TRBJ2-7, with TRBD1 matching 8 bases. The CDR3 runs 14 residues. Unmatched junction bases numbered 5, after V lost 4 bases and J lost 3 bases. This CDR3 is CASSSPTGGYEQYF. The CDR3 DNA follows: TGTGCCAGCAGTTCCCCCACAGGGGGCTACGAGCAGTACTTC.

The sample holds one count of this clonotype. The rearrangement uses TRBV20-1 and TRBJ2-3, with TRBD2 matching over 11 bases. Germline loops: CDR1 DFQATT, CDR2 SNEGSKA (reference sequence). V shed 6 bases, J shed 0 bases, and the junction held 14 bases outside the gene matches. CDR3 length: 18 residues. Written as DNA, the CDR3 is TGCAGTGCCCTGAATCTCCTAGCGGGGGGCTATAGCACAGATACGCAGTATTTT. Its protein is CSALNLLAGGYSTDTQYF.

This chain uses TRBV30 with TRBJ2-5; 9 nucleotides align to TRBD2. The J call is in doubt because the DNA end fits TRBJ2-7 better. Germline CDR1 is GTSNPN and CDR2 is SVGIG (reference sequence). This CDR3 spans 15 amino acids. The CDR3: CAWSVAAGGLDEQYF. The CDR3 bases are TGTGCCTGGAGTGTAGCCGCGGGGGGGCTCGACGAGCAGTACTTC.

This clonotype was seen only once. A much larger clonotype is one base distant, so this may be a read error. The chain uses TRBV29-1 and TRBJ2-7; a weak D match, TRBD2 (5 bases). The germline V gene encodes CDR1 SQVTM and CDR2 ANQGSEA. The CDR3 totals 13 residues. Here the CDR3 reads CSAIPGSSCEQYF. CDR3 DNA sequence: TGCAGCGCGATACCGGGGTCCTCCTGCGAGCAGTACTTC.

This clonotype has just a few counts. The V call is TRBV20-1, the J call TRBJ1-4; TRBD1 matches at 11 bases. Germline loops: CDR1 DFQATT, CDR2 SNEGSKA (reference sequence). V trimming: 5 bases; J trimming: 10 bases; junction bases outside the gene matches: 9. The CDR3 extends over 14 amino acids. CDR3 loop: CSAVDRGHHLKLFF. For the CDR3, the DNA is TGCAGTGCTGTGGACAGGGGGCATCATTTAAAACTGTTTTTT.

This clonotype was found a few times. The J gene is TRBJ1-4, the V gene TRBV20-1, with D unresolved. CDR1 and CDR2 from the germline V gene are DFQATT and SNEGSKA (reference sequence). Between the trimmed V and J ends, which lost 5 bases and 8 bases, there was a span of 9 bases. The CDR3 loop spans 11 amino acids. CDR3: CSASSAEKLFF. The CDR3 DNA sequence: TGCAGTGCTTCCTCGGCAGAAAAACTGTTTTTT.

This clonotype was observed once. Possible read error: a much larger clone is one base away. The chain has TRBV6-6 and TRBJ1-2; D is unresolved. This CDR3 has 15 amino acids. V was cut by 4 bases and J by 0 bases, with 12 bases left in between. Looked up from germline, CDR1 is MNHNY and CDR2 is SVGAGI (reference sequence). Here the CDR3 DNA reads TGTGCCAGCAGTTTCTCGAGGCTTACTAACTATGGCTACACCTTC. Residues: CASSFSRLTNYGYTF.

This clonotype was observed a few times. The V call is TRBV6-2 or TRBV6-3, the J call TRBJ2-5, with D unclear. The CDR3 has 13 amino acids. The V end was cut by 4 bases, the J end by 8 bases, with 14 bases between. The germline V gene has CDR1 MNHEY and CDR2 SVGEGT. CDR3 DNA sequence: TGTGCCAGCAGTTCCCCCTCTACTGTCACCCAGTACTTC. Translated: CASSSPSTVTQYF.

This chain joins TRBV7-2 and TRBJ2-5; 9 bases align to TRBD2. CDR1 and CDR2 from the germline V gene are SGHTA and FQGNSA. CDR3 length: 16 residues. With V trimmed by 3 bases and J by 0 bases, 5 bases remained unmatched. CDR3 nucleotides: TGTGCCAGCAGCTTTTCTGGACTAGCGAACCAAGAGACCCAGTACTTC. Residues: CASSFSGLANQETQYF.

This chain joins TRBV29-1 and TRBJ2-3; D is possibly TRBD2 (7 bases). This CDR3 comprises 14 residues. Trimming shortened V by 3 bases and J by 1 base, and 11 bases separated the two germline ends. The germline V gene has CDR1 SQVTM and CDR2 ANQGSEA. CDR3 nucleotide sequence: TGCAGCGTTGATGGAGGGGGGGGCACAGATACGCAGTATTTT. Amino acids: CSVDGGGGTDTQYF.

The CDR3 region is CASSRGGAGHNEQFF. The CDR3 DNA sequence: TGTGCCAGCAGCCGGGGTGGAGCGGGGCACAATGAGCAGTTCTTC. V and J are TRBV7-3 and TRBJ2-1; 7 nucleotides agree with TRBD2. From germline, CDR1 is SGHTA and CDR2 FQGTGA. With V trimmed by 5 bases and J by 5 bases, 9 bases remained unmatched. The length of the CDR3 is 15 residues.

J is TRBJ1-5 and V is TRBV6-2 or TRBV6-3; D remains unclear. V was clipped by 4 bases and J by 3 bases, with 13 bases between them. This CDR3 region has 15 residues. Germline V gene data show CDR1 as MNHEY and CDR2 as SVGEGT. In DNA form, the CDR3 reads TGTGCCAGCAGTTCCCTCCGAGCCGTCAATCAGCCCCAGCATTTT. Residues: CASSSLRAVNQPQHF.

The V call is TRBV5-1, the J call TRBJ1-2; a weak D match, TRBD1 (5 bases). CDR1 is SGHRS and CDR2 is YFSETQ in the germline V gene. Trimming took off 4 bases at V and 0 bases at J, with 13 bases between the two ends. This CDR3 has 15 residues. In DNA, the CDR3 is TGCGCCAGCAGCCCACAGGAGTCCCCTAACTATGGCTACACCTTC. The encoded protein is CASSPQESPNYGYTF.

There are a few counts of this clonotype. This chain uses TRBV5-1 with TRBJ2-1; 7 nucleotides match TRBD1. CDR3 size: 13 residues. CDR1 SGHRS and CDR2 YFSETQ come from the germline V gene. Unmatched junction bases numbered 3, after V lost 2 bases and J lost 7 bases. The CDR3 sequence: CASSFGTANEQFF. The CDR3, as DNA: TGCGCCAGCAGCTTTGGGACAGCGAATGAGCAGTTCTTC.

This chain connects TRBV11-2 to TRBJ1-2; D may be TRBD1 (5 bases). There are 14 residues in the CDR3. Germline V gives CDR1 SGHAT, CDR2 FQNNGV. V was pared by 7 bases and J by 7 bases, with 19 bases between. The CDR3 sequence is CASMGGDGFGGYTF. DNA of the CDR3: TGTGCCAGCATGGGGGGGGATGGGTTTGGTGGCTACACCTTC.

The J gene is TRBJ2-1, the V gene TRBV4-1; 7 positions agree with TRBD2. Germline CDR1 is MGHRA and CDR2 is YSYEKL. CDR3 length: 16 residues. V shed 6 bases, J shed 0 bases, and the junction held 8 bases outside the gene matches. CDR3 in amino acids: CASRPGLTSSYNEQFF. In DNA, the CDR3 is TGCGCCAGCAGACCGGGACTAACTAGCTCCTACAATGAGCAGTTCTTC.

This clonotype was picked up a small number of times. This chain links TRBV5-1 with TRBJ2-3; the D is unclear. The CDR3 is made up of 17 amino acids. Trimming cost V 4 bases and J 2 bases, with 20 bases left between them. Looked up from germline, CDR1 is SGHRS and CDR2 is YFSETQ. Here the CDR3 reads CASSIGFESLSTDTQYF. The CDR3 DNA follows: TGCGCCAGCAGCATAGGATTTGAATCATTATCCACAGATACGCAGTATTTT.

This clonotype has a count of ten or more. The chain recombines TRBV12-3 or TRBV12-4 with TRBJ2-1; D unresolved. V lost 3 bases to trimming and J lost 6 bases, with 6 bases between them. The CDR3 contains 12 residues. The CDR3 is CASSFGPNEQFF. The CDR3 DNA sequence: TGTGCCAGCAGTTTTGGCCCCAATGAGCAGTTCTTC.

The J gene is TRBJ1-1, the V gene TRBV7-2; D possibly corresponds to TRBD1 (6 bases). The germline V gene has CDR1 SGHTA and CDR2 FQGNSA. The CDR3 length is 18 residues. V was clipped by 3 bases and J by 1 base, with 21 bases between them. CDR3 sequence reads: CASSFGDRTGIANTEAFF. The CDR3 region has the DNA TGTGCCAGCAGCTTCGGCGACAGGACCGGCATTGCGAACACTGAAGCTTTCTTT.

V gene TRBV4-3 combines with J gene TRBJ2-3; 10 nucleotides agree with TRBD2. The CDR3 totals 20 residues. Germline-derived CDR1 and CDR2 are LGHNA and YSLEER. The V gene end was trimmed by 0 bases and the J gene end by 3 bases; junction bases not matched to a gene: 15. This CDR3 is CASSQDVPAGGIRQTDTQYF. CDR3 sequence (DNA): TGCGCCAGCAGCCAAGATGTTCCAGCGGGGGGGATAAGACAAACAGATACGCAGTATTTT.

The chain uses TRBV7-9 and TRBJ1-2; weak D call: TRBD1 (6 bases). Germline V gives CDR1 SEHNR, CDR2 FQNEAQ (reference sequence). The CDR3 sequence is 17 residues long. V was shortened by 0 bases and J by 6 bases, with 20 bases between the two germline ends. CDR3 sequence: CASSLAKSSGGADGYTF. DNA for the CDR3: TGTGCCAGCAGCTTAGCTAAATCCTCCGGGGGCGCGGATGGCTACACCTTC. Together with reference TRBV7-9 and TRBJ1-2, the CDR3 gives the full variable domain: DTGVSQNPRHKITKRGQNVTFRCDPISEHNRLYWYRQTLGQGPEFLTYFQNEAQLEKSRLLSDRFSAERPKGSFSTLEIQRTEQGDSAMYLCASSLAKSSGGADGYTFGSGTRLTVV.

The rearrangement joins TRBV29-1 to TRBJ2-5; 11 bases fit TRBD2. CDR3 size: 16 residues. J was trimmed by 5 bases and V by 4 bases; bases with no gene match: 12. The V gene's germline CDR1 is SQVTM and CDR2 ANQGSEA. CDR3 amino acids: CSVVLAGVDGAETQYF. For the CDR3, the DNA is TGCAGCGTTGTACTAGCGGGAGTGGATGGTGCGGAGACCCAGTACTTC.

A few counts support this clonotype. The rearrangement joins TRBV7-2 to TRBJ1-5; TRBD1 agrees at 10 bases. CDR3 length: 15 amino acids. The V segment lost 5 bases and the J segment 3 bases; nucleotides outside the gene matches: 4. Germline V gene lookup returns CDR1 SGHTA and CDR2 FQGNSA. The CDR3 DNA reads TGTGCCAGCAGCCGACAGGGGGCCCTCAATCAGCCCCAGCATTTT. Its protein is CASSRQGALNQPQHF. Filled out from reference TRBV7-2 and TRBJ1-5, the complete variable domain reads GAGVSQSPSNKVTEKGKDVELRCDPISGHTALYWYRQSLGQGLEFLIYFQGNSAPDKSGLPSDRFSAERTGGSVSTLTIQRTQQEDSAVYLCASSRQGALNQPQHFGDGTRLSIL.

About this clonotype itself: This may be a read error: a much more frequent sequence differs by one nucleotide. This chain joins TRBV5-6 and TRBJ1-1; TRBD1 aligns across 8 bases. The CDR3 length is 14 residues. Germline V gene lookup returns CDR1 SGHDT and CDR2 YYEEEE. V was clipped by 2 bases and J by 1 base; unmatched bases: 1. CDR3 loop: CASSFGQGNTEAFF. CDR3 coding DNA: TGTGCCAGCAGCTTTGGACAGGGGAACACTGAAGCTTTCTTT.

This clonotype has a single count. V and J are TRBV28 and TRBJ2-3; 7 positions agree with TRBD2. Germline CDR1 and CDR2: MDHEN and SYDVKM. This CDR3 region has 18 residues. V lost 5 bases, J lost 3 bases, and 17 bases stayed unmatched. This CDR3 reads CASSPLPNTSEGTDTQYF. DNA of the CDR3: TGTGCCAGCAGTCCCCTCCCCAATACTAGCGAGGGGACAGATACGCAGTATTTT. The entire variable domain, with the rest obtained from reference TRBV28 and TRBJ2-3, is as follows: DVKVTQSSRYLVKRTGEKVFLECVQDMDHENMFWYRQDPGLGLRLIYFSYDVKMKEKGDIPEGYSVSREKKERFSLILESASTNQTSMYLCASSPLPNTSEGTDTQYFGPGTRLTVL.

The rearrangement joins TRBV14 to TRBJ2-1; D might be TRBD1 (6 bases). The germline V gene encodes CDR1 SGHDN and CDR2 FVKESK. The CDR3 length is 13 residues. Deletions cut 1 base from V and 13 bases from J, with 14 bases between. The CDR3 DNA reads TGTGCCAGCAGCCAAGTCTACGGGACACTTCAGTTCTTC. Amino acids: CASSQVYGTLQFF.

This clonotype was observed a few times. The chain has TRBV9 and TRBJ1-2; perhaps TRBD1 as D (6 bases). V was clipped by 0 bases and J by 4 bases, with 16 bases between them. Germline-derived CDR1 and CDR2 are SGDLS and YYNGEE. The CDR3 runs 16 residues. CDR3 DNA sequence: TGTGCCAGCAGCGTAGGACAGGAGTTCACTCTCTATGGCTACACCTTC. It translates to CASSVGQEFTLYGYTF.